This entry is about one T cell receptor beta chain. Its antigen is undetermined. The method was immunoSEQ multiplex PCR; TCRdb's version includes in-frame clones alone and lacks a portion of them. The table has roughly 1,100,000 clones, approximately 72% seen once; the top ten hold roughly 1.4%. This sample is part of a study of shared clonotypes between healthy human individuals. Study-level findings and limits: In general, naive subsets displayed greater estimated richness than memory subsets did.

Looked up from germline, CDR1 is SEHNR and CDR2 is FQNEAQ (reference sequence). CDR3 length: 14 residues. V was cut by 4 bases and J by 2 bases, with 12 bases left in between. A split of CD4+ cells into CD45RA+ naive and CD45RA-negative memory subsets was performed. The origin of this receptor is a young man in good health. This chain links TRBV7-9 with TRBJ2-7; no firm D call. The sequenced sample consisted of memory CD4+ T cells sorted from blood. Subset specified: CD45RA-negative fraction. The CDR3: CASSSGPATYEQYF. For the CDR3, the DNA is TGTGCCAGCAGCTCTGGACCTGCTACCTACGAGCAGTACTTC.